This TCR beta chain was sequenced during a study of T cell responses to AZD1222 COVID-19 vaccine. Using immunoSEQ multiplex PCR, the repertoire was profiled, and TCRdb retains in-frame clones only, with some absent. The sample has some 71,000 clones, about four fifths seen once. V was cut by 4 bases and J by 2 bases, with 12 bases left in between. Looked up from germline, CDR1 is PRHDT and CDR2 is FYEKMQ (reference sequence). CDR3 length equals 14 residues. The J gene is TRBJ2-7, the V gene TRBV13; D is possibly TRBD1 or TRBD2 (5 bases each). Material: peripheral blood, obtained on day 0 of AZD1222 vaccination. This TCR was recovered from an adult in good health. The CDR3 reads CASSSSGTTYEQYF. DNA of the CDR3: TGTGCCAGCAGCTCGTCCGGGACGACCTACGAGCAGTACTTC.